Here is one T cell receptor (beta chain) with its context. This clonotype was seen at least ten times. The antigen this receptor binds is unknown. No base qualities exist here, and no much larger clone lies one base off it. The entry originates in a study of read filtering for tumor transcriptome and immune sequencing (dated by TCRdb to 2019 to 2021). Background for the entire study: The cohort was composed of approximately 17 male and 14 to 15 female patients, with a mean age of approximately 72 years and an age range of roughly 45 to 85. By revised international staging, eight or nine patients were R-ISS I, 16 were R-ISS II and about seven were R-ISS III. After DNase treatment, whole-transcriptome libraries were prepared using the TruSeq RNA Access Library Prep Kit. Per sample, about 3.5 to 11 million TCR-region mapped reads were obtained with IR-seq, compared with only roughly 85 to 1273 with RNA-seq. The study compared TCR repertoires from targeted immune repertoire sequencing and bulk whole-transcriptome sequencing run on the same bone marrow samples. As a main aim, a read-filtering strategy for immune repertoire data was addressed, with the specific question being whether clonotypes supported by a single read should be removed. The paper's findings and limits, for the study overall: The sorted CD138-negative fraction was not purified T cells but a mixed bone marrow immune population. Single-read clonotypes made up roughly four fifths of clonotypes but roughly 3.2% of total reads in IR-seq, and over 60% of clonotypes and 40% to 50% of reads in RNA-seq. Compared with RNA-seq, IR-seq captured clonotypes at much higher depth and more reliably, and a smaller IR-seq throughput was enough to identify most shared clonotypes. When single-read clonotypes were removed, the proportions of shared clonotypes in IR-seq and RNA-seq correlated more strongly.

Starting from approximately 0.4 ug RNA, TCR libraries were constructed with the Immunoverse kit using molecular barcoded adaptors that cover the alpha/delta and beta/gamma chains. TCR library preparation used the same RNA that was used for transcriptome sequencing. TCR libraries were sequenced on an Illumina HiSeq 4000 with 2 x 150 cycles. In the source study's methods: TCR reads were aligned to human V, D, J and C references and assembled into CDR3 clonotypes with MiXCR, including quality filtering and error correction. Clonotype counts and gene usage diversity were analyzed with the tcR package in R. Raw mapping reads were checked after the RNA-seq reads had been mapped by STAR aligner version 2.5.3a onto the human GRCh37 genome. To test how sequencing depth affected the clonotypes detected, IR-seq fastq files were randomly downsampled with Seqtk 1.3. TCRdb passed the public sequencing reads through fastp at Q25 and MiXCR, retaining productive beta sequences. Each entry merges the rows of one CDR3 protein and shows their most common DNA and genes. The V and J calls were not made by the authors but by TCRdb's processing. The sample profile shows over 90,000 distinct CDR3 sequences; roughly 21% of them were found once. The ten largest clonotypes hold over 10% of the sample.

CDR1 and CDR2 are read off the germline V gene as SQVTM and ANQGSEA. The germline ends are 9 bases apart after V is trimmed by 4 bases and J by 4 bases. The CDR3 starts with the cysteine, ends with the phenylalanine, and has 12 residues. Just the 36-base CDR3 DNA is kept, in frame starting at base 1. Bone marrow was sampled from every patient at the time of active disease. Ficoll-Hypaque density gradient centrifugation was used to isolate bone marrow mononuclear cells. To remove myeloma plasma cells, the cells were labeled with CD138 magnetic microbeads on a MACS separator, and CD138-negative cells were then collected by negative selection. The purity of the isolated cells was checked by flow cytometry with CD138 antibodies on an Attune NxT. TRIzol reagent was used to extract total RNA, which was then quantified with a NanoDrop spectrophotometer. Paired RNA-seq and IR-seq were performed on the CD138-negative bone marrow sample of each patient.

The V and J genes are TRBV29-1 and TRBJ2-3, with TRBD2 as a weak D call on 6 bases. This TCR was recovered from a donor at least 40 years old with multiple myeloma. Sequencing input: a population of CD138-negative cells sorted from bone marrow. Reading the label with the study, this specimen's cell subset or site is: bone marrow mononuclear cells depleted of CD138+ plasma/myeloma cells by negative magnetic selection. DNA sequence: TGCAGCGTTGGTCTAGCGTCAGATACGCAGTATTTT. It specifies CSVGLASDTQYF.